This record looks at one TCR beta chain sequence and its context. This sample stems from a study of blood T cell repertoires in COVID-19. Original analysis: Reference gene primer amplification yielded estimated nucleated cell counts. Clones were read by immunoSEQ multiplex PCR, and TCRdb kept only the in-frame ones, dropping some. Clone size and V and J calls were adopted from that table, with D and trimming inferred from the DNA. The sample yields tens of thousands of clones, around four fifths seen once. Germline V gene sequence: CDR1 MNHEY, CDR2 SVGAGI. V was trimmed by 6 bases and J by 7 bases, leaving 19 bases between them. The CDR3 runs 14 residues.

Input material: peripheral blood. This sequence originates from a human donor in a cohort sampled during active COVID-19. V usage is TRBV6-5 and J usage is TRBJ2-7; D possibly corresponds to TRBD2 (6 bases). CDR3 region: CASRRGTNREEQYF. CDR3 DNA sequence: TGTGCCAGCAGAAGAGGAACTAACCGGGAGGAGCAGTACTTC.